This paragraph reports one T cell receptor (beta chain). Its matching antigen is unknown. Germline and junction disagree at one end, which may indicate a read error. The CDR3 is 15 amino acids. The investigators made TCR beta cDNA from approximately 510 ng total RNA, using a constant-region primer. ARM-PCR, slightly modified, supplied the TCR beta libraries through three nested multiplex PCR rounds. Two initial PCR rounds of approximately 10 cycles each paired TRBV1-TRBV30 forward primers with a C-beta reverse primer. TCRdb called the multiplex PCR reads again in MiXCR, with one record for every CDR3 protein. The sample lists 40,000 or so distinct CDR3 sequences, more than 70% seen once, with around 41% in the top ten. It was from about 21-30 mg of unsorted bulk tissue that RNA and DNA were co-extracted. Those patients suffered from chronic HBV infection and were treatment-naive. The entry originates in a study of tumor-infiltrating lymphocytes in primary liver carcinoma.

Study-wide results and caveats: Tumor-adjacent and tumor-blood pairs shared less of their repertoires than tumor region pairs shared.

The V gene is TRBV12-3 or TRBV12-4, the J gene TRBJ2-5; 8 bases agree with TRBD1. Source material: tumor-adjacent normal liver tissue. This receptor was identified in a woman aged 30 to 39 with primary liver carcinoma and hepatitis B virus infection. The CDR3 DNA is TGTGTCAGCAGTTTGGGGGACAGGCTCGGGGAGACCCAGTACTTC. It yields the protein CVSSLGDRLGETQYF.